Below are 7 T cell receptor beta chains sequenced from a single sample in a study of cytomegalovirus exposure and HLA in healthy donors (TCRdb year 2017). To prepare the library, the immunoSEQ multiplex PCR assay was applied. For the multiplex PCR, a mixture combining 60 forward primers for TCR Vbeta segments and 13 reverse primers for TCR Jbeta segments was used. Sourced from immuneACCESS, this table was stored by TCRdb with only in-frame sequences that have V and J called. A share of the clones is absent; for the studies checked, an unresolved V gene accounts for under half, and the remainder has no known explanation. This sample is represented by under 250,000 clones; over 80% of them were singletons. The ten largest make up about 10% of the sample. Material: PBMCs. Receptor source: a woman aged 45-60 years in good health and CMV-seropositive.

V usage is TRBV6-1 and J usage is TRBJ1-2, with a possible D match to TRBD1 (6 bases). The CDR3 length is 14 residues. Germline V CDR1 and CDR2: MNHNS, SASEGT. V was pared by 8 bases and J by 7 bases, with 20 bases between. The CDR3, as DNA: TGTGCCAGCCAAACAGGGCCCCAGAGGAGTGGCTACACCTTC. Protein sequence: CASQTGPQRSGYTF.

CDR3 protein: CASSLKRTAFHGYTF. The CDR3 nucleotides read TGTGCCAGCAGTTTAAAGAGAACAGCCTTCCATGGCTACACCTTC. This chain uses TRBV28 with TRBJ1-2; D remains ambiguous. The germline V gene encodes CDR1 MDHEN and CDR2 SYDVKM. V lost 2 bases and J 6 bases, leaving 16 bases between the germline ends. The CDR3 spans 15 residues.

V and J are TRBV6-1 and TRBJ1-5, with D perhaps TRBD1 (5 bases). V was pared by 7 bases and J by 4 bases, with 11 bases between. Germline CDR1 and CDR2: MNHNS and SASEGT. The CDR3 is made up of 13 amino acids. The CDR3 spells CASTDSDNQPQHF. The CDR3 nucleotides are TGTGCCAGCACCGACAGTGATAATCAGCCCCAGCATTTT.

The J gene is TRBJ2-1, the V gene TRBV19; TRBD1 aligns across 7 bases. Germline-derived CDR1 and CDR2 are LNHDA and SQIVND (reference sequence). Losses at the gene ends were 4 bases for V and 1 base for J; bases not matched to a gene: 4. The CDR3 is 15 amino acids. The CDR3 region is CASSKRQGSYNEQFF. The DNA of the CDR3 is TGTGCCAGTAGTAAAAGACAGGGATCCTACAATGAGCAGTTCTTC.

The gene calls are TRBV15 and TRBJ2-1, with 8 nucleotides matching TRBD2. The CDR3 consists of 18 residues. J was trimmed by 4 bases and V by 6 bases; bases with no gene match: 17. CDR1 is LNHNV, CDR2 YYDKDF, per germline (reference sequence). The CDR3 spells CATRDRGVAGGQYNEQFF. Here the CDR3 DNA reads TGTGCCACCAGGGATAGAGGGGTGGCGGGGGGACAATACAATGAGCAGTTCTTC.

The chain couples TRBV2 to TRBJ2-7, with no clear D. V gave up 1 base and J gave up 3 bases, with 7 bases separating them. The CDR3 contains 13 residues. Germline-derived CDR1 and CDR2 are SNHLY and FYNNEI. The CDR3 DNA is TGTGCCAGCAGTGAAGGGCCTTACTACGAGCAGTACTTC. It translates to CASSEGPYYEQYF.

This clone was found once. This chain joins TRBV11-2 and TRBJ2-5; 8 nucleotides align to TRBD2. Germline V gene lookup returns CDR1 SGHAT and CDR2 FQNNGV. V lost 9 bases and J lost 5; bases outside the gene matches: 14. This CDR3 is 15 amino acids long. The CDR3 spells CASLLSGGDRETQYF. CDR3 DNA: TGTGCCAGTCTCCTGTCGGGAGGGGACCGGGAGACCCAGTACTTC.